A single sample is the source of the 28 T cell receptor beta chains below, sequenced in a study of control samples from healthy donors and cancer patients. Sequenced by immunoSEQ multiplex PCR; TCRdb stores in-frame clones only, minus some. The sample lists around 180,000 clones, more than 85% occurring once. The source material was blood. All receptors come from a woman aged 40 to 50 in good health.

The rearrangement links TRBV10-2 to TRBJ1-2; TRBD1 aligns across 8 bases. Germline V gene lookup returns CDR1 WSHSY and CDR2 SAAADI. This CDR3 has 15 amino acids. The V and J ends lost 4 bases and 5 bases, in that order; junction bases with no gene match: 9. Here the CDR3 DNA reads TGCGCCAGCAGTGCCGGGACAGGACAATTTTATGGCTACACCTTC. This encodes CASSAGTGQFYGYTF.

The rearrangement uses TRBV9 and TRBJ2-6; the D gene is possibly TRBD1 (5 bases). Trimming removed 1 base from V and 1 base from J, with 9 bases in between. The CDR3 sequence is 16 residues long. Germline lookup yields CDR1 SGDLS and CDR2 YYNGEE. CDR3 region: CASSVQSGSGANVLTF. CDR3 nucleotide sequence: TGTGCCAGCAGCGTACAATCAGGGTCTGGGGCCAACGTCCTGACTTTC.

The chain links TRBV5-1 to TRBJ2-7; D could derive from TRBD1 or TRBD2 (5 bases each). V was cut by 7 bases and J by 9 bases, with 26 bases left in between. Germline values: CDR1 SGHRS, CDR2 YFSETQ. This CDR3 contains 15 residues. CDR3 protein: CASRPDGTQILGQYF. DNA of the CDR3: TGCGCCAGCCGGCCAGACGGGACCCAGATTCTTGGGCAGTACTTC.

The rearrangement uses TRBV27 and TRBJ1-5; maybe TRBD1 (5 bases). The germline V gene encodes CDR1 MNHEY and CDR2 SMNVEV (reference sequence). The CDR3 sequence is 14 residues long. The germline V and J ends were trimmed by 2 bases and 5 bases, with 10 bases remaining between them. The CDR3 loop is CASSLQKGDQPQHF. The CDR3 nucleotides read TGTGCCAGCAGTTTACAAAAAGGGGATCAGCCCCAGCATTTT.

The chain uses TRBV4-1 and TRBJ1-2, with 11 nucleotides matching TRBD1. V dropped 4 bases and J dropped 4; count of bases not matched to a gene: 8. The germline gives CDR1 MGHRA, CDR2 YSYEKL. This CDR3 is 16 amino acids long. Written as DNA, the CDR3 is TGCGCCAGCAGCCCCGGGACAGGGGGTCTTCCCTATGGCTACACCTTC. Residues: CASSPGTGGLPYGYTF.

V and J are TRBV7-3 and TRBJ2-1, with TRBD2 identical over 8 bases. V lost 5 bases and J lost 5; bases outside the gene matches: 8. This CDR3 has 15 amino acids. Germline CDR1 is SGHTA and CDR2 is FQGTGA. Written as DNA, the CDR3 is TGTGCCAGCAGCAAACAGGCGGGGGGCCACAATGAGCAGTTCTTC. Translated: CASSKQAGGHNEQFF. The entire variable domain, with the rest obtained from reference TRBV7-3 and TRBJ2-1, is as follows: GAGVSQTPSNKVTEKGKYVELRCDPISGHTALYWYRQSLGQGPEFLIYFQGTGAADDSGLPNDRFFAVRPEGSVSTLKIQRTERGDSAVYLCASSKQAGGHNEQFFGPGTRLTVL.

The chain recombines TRBV13 with TRBJ2-4; no reliable D call. This CDR3 is built from 14 residues. Deletions cut 1 base from V and 0 bases from J, with 4 bases between. In germline, CDR1 is PRHDT, CDR2 FYEKMQ (reference sequence). CDR3: CASSLVRAKNIQYF. The CDR3, as DNA: TGTGCCAGCAGCTTAGTGCGAGCCAAAAACATTCAGTACTTC.

The chain carries TRBV5-4 and TRBJ1-1, with D perhaps TRBD1 (5 bases). The CDR3 spans 17 residues. V lost 1 base and J 1 base, leaving 17 bases between the germline ends. Germline CDR1 SGHNT, CDR2 YYREEE (reference sequence). CDR3 sequence (DNA): TGTGCCAGCAGCTTGTTTAAGGGGATGCGGGGGAACACTGAAGCTTTCTTT. Amino acid sequence: CASSLFKGMRGNTEAFF.

This chain joins TRBV18 and TRBJ2-3; D may match TRBD1 or TRBD2 (5 bases each). Trimming removed 1 base at V and 5 bases at J, with 13 bases between. Germline V gene sequence: CDR1 KGHSH, CDR2 LQKENI. The CDR3 runs to 15 residues. CDR3 sequence (DNA): TGTGCCAGCTCACCACTGTCGGGGACGGGAGATACGCAGTATTTT. Translating it yields CASSPLSGTGDTQYF.

J is TRBJ2-2 and V is TRBV3-1 (or the pseudogene TRBV3-2), with TRBD1 matching 8 bases. After removal of 4 bases from V and 3 bases from J, the junction contained 4 bases not matched to a gene. Germline CDR1 is LGHDT and CDR2 is YNNKEL (reference sequence). The CDR3 contains 15 residues. This chain's CDR3 is CASSPTGADTGELFF. The CDR3 DNA reads as TGTGCCAGCAGCCCGACAGGGGCGGACACCGGGGAGCTGTTTTTT.

The CDR3 sequence is CASSYGINQPQHF. CDR3 nucleotide sequence: TGTGCCAGCAGCTACGGGATTAATCAGCCCCAGCATTTT. J is TRBJ1-5 and V is TRBV11-2; no clear D. V shed 4 bases and J shed 4 bases, with 8 bases lying between them. Per the germline V gene, CDR1 is SGHAT and CDR2 is FQNNGV. The CDR3 is 13 residues long.

V usage is TRBV2 and J usage is TRBJ1-2; 8 positions match TRBD1. Trimming at V came to 6 bases and at J to 3 bases, leaving 0 bases not matched to a gene. The CDR3 length is 12 residues. CDR1 SNHLY and CDR2 FYNNEI come from the germline V gene. CDR3 bases: TGTGCCAGCAGGGGACAGGACTATGGCTACACCTTC. Protein product: CASRGQDYGYTF. Using reference TRBV2 and TRBJ1-2 for the parts outside the CDR3, the full variable domain is EPEVTQTPSHQVTQMGQEVILRCVPISNHLYFYWYRQILGQKVEFLVSFYNNEISEKSEIFDDQFSVERPDGSNFTLKIRSTKLEDSAMYFCASRGQDYGYTFGSGTRLTVV.

The rearrangement joins TRBV30 to TRBJ1-2; D gene ambiguous. V lost 8 bases and J lost 7, with 20 bases in between. CDR1 and CDR2 from the germline V gene are GTSNPN and SVGIG (reference sequence). This CDR3 has 13 amino acids. The CDR3 DNA follows: TGTGCCCCCATACACGGTTCCAGCGCTGGCTACACCTTC. Its translation: CAPIHGSSAGYTF. The full variable domain, its missing parts supplied by reference TRBV30 and TRBJ1-2, is SQTIHQWPATLVQPVGSPLSLECTVEGTSNPNLYWYRQAAGRGLQLLFYSVGIGQISSEVPQNLSASRPQDRQFILSSKKLLLSDSGFYLCAPIHGSSAGYTFGSGTRLTVV.

The genes are TRBV5-1 and TRBJ2-1, with D possibly TRBD2 on 6 matching bases. The CDR3 runs to 16 residues. In germline, CDR1 is SGHRS, CDR2 YFSETQ. Trimming stripped 0 bases from V and 2 bases from J, with 12 bases between. In nucleotides, the CDR3 is TGCGCCAGCAGCTTGGAGGGCGGGGTCCCCTACAATGAGCAGTTCTTC. As protein: CASSLEGGVPYNEQFF.

The V call is TRBV6-4, the J call TRBJ1-5, with D maybe TRBD1 (5 bases). The length of the CDR3 is 18 residues. Germline lookup yields CDR1 MRHNA and CDR2 SNTAGT. Trimming pared 5 bases from V and 3 bases from J, leaving 23 bases between. This chain's CDR3 is CASSSLRDPHIYNQPQHF. CDR3 sequence (DNA): TGTGCCAGCAGTTCACTCCGGGACCCCCATATTTACAATCAGCCCCAGCATTTT.

The V and J genes are TRBV7-8 and TRBJ1-1; D perhaps matches TRBD1 (6 bases). V lost 5 bases and J lost 11, with 15 bases in between. CDR1 is SGHVS, CDR2 FQNEAQ, per germline. The CDR3 runs to 12 residues. In DNA, the CDR3 is TGTGCCAGCAGCCCTGGAGGGGGGCTGGCTTTCTTT. Translation gives CASSPGGGLAFF.

V usage is TRBV18 and J usage is TRBJ1-1; the match to TRBD1 covers 11 bases. The CDR3 is 16 residues long. V lost 3 bases, J lost 3 bases, and 6 bases stayed unmatched. Germline values: CDR1 KGHSH, CDR2 LQKENI. The CDR3 DNA reads TGTGCCAGCTCACCGATTAGGACAGGGGGCTACACTGAAGCTTTCTTT. This encodes CASSPIRTGGYTEAFF.

This clone was picked up a small number of times. The chain links TRBV10-1 to TRBJ1-1; the D gene is possibly TRBD1 (5 bases). This CDR3 is built from 12 residues. Germline V gene lookup returns CDR1 WNHNN and CDR2 SYGVQD (reference sequence). Trimming shortened V by 4 bases and J by 7 bases, and 10 bases separated the two germline ends. The CDR3 loop is CASSGDGHEAFF. As DNA, the CDR3 is TGCGCCAGCAGTGGGGACGGGCATGAAGCTTTCTTT.

V and J are TRBV7-9 and TRBJ2-5; tentative D call: TRBD2 (5 bases). The germline gives CDR1 SEHNR, CDR2 FQNEAQ (reference sequence). The CDR3 consists of 13 residues. With 2 bases removed from V and 3 bases from J, the gap between germline ends came to 7 bases. CDR3 in DNA: TGTGCCAGCAGCTTACCGGGAAAAGAGACCCAGTACTTC. It encodes CASSLPGKETQYF.

V usage is TRBV27 and J usage is TRBJ1-2; D uncertain. There are 16 residues in the CDR3. V lost 2 bases and J 3 bases, leaving 16 bases between the germline ends. The germline gives CDR1 MNHEY, CDR2 SMNVEV (reference sequence). CDR3 sequence (DNA): TGTGCCAGCAGTTTAACCCATGATCGAGGTCACTATGGCTACACCTTC. Translation gives CASSLTHDRGHYGYTF.

V gene TRBV3-1 (or the pseudogene TRBV3-2) combines with J gene TRBJ1-3; D uncertain. The V gene's germline CDR1 is LGHDT and CDR2 YNNKEL (reference sequence). The CDR3 length is 15 residues. V was trimmed by 5 bases and J by 2 bases, leaving 13 bases between them. Written as DNA, the CDR3 is TGTGCCAGCAGCGCGGCTGGGTCTACTGGAAACACCATATATTTT. As protein: CASSAAGSTGNTIYF.

The V call is TRBV3-1 (or the pseudogene TRBV3-2), the J call TRBJ2-1; no clear D gene. Germline CDR1 is LGHDT and CDR2 is YNNKEL (reference sequence). The CDR3 runs to 14 residues. V was shortened by 2 bases and J by 6 bases, with 11 bases between the two germline ends. This CDR3 reads CASSQIMLANEQFF. The CDR3 DNA sequence: TGTGCCAGCAGCCAAATCATGCTGGCCAATGAGCAGTTCTTC.

The J gene is TRBJ1-1, the V gene TRBV24-1, with D possibly matching TRBD1 (5 bases). This CDR3 has 16 amino acids. The V and J ends lost 4 bases and 0 bases respectively, with 14 bases between them. CDR1 is KGHDR, CDR2 SFDVKD, per germline. The CDR3 loop reads CATSESYDSLNTEAFF. The CDR3, as DNA: TGTGCCACCAGTGAATCCTACGACAGTCTGAACACTGAAGCTTTCTTT.

The rearrangement uses TRBV2 and TRBJ1-5; 10 bases are a match to TRBD1. The CDR3 contains 13 residues. Germline V gene lookup returns CDR1 SNHLY and CDR2 FYNNEI. The junction had 1 base not matched to a gene; V was cut back by 6 bases and J by 5 bases. CDR3 nucleotide sequence: TGTGCCAGCAGCGGACAGGGGGATCAGCCCCAGCATTTT. Protein product: CASSGQGDQPQHF.

The chain uses TRBV5-1 and TRBJ1-1; no firm D call. Germline values: CDR1 SGHRS, CDR2 YFSETQ. V gave up 1 base and J gave up 5 bases, with 15 bases separating them. The CDR3 is 15 amino acids. The CDR3 protein is CASSLKEGRYTEAFF. The CDR3 region has the DNA TGCGCCAGCAGCTTGAAGGAGGGTAGATATACTGAAGCTTTCTTT.

CDR3: CATEGGNQPQHF. The CDR3 DNA follows: TGTGCCACGGAAGGGGGCAATCAGCCCCAGCATTTT. The chain is built from TRBV6-5 and TRBJ1-5; maybe TRBD1 (5 bases). In germline, CDR1 is MNHEY, CDR2 SVGAGI. The germline V and J ends were trimmed by 10 bases and 2 bases, with 9 bases remaining between them. This CDR3 contains 12 residues.

The rearrangement joins TRBV25-1 to TRBJ2-7, with 9 bases fitting TRBD1. The germline V gene encodes CDR1 MGHDK and CDR2 SYGVNS. The CDR3 is made up of 12 amino acids. V shed 5 bases, J shed 9 bases, and the junction held 5 bases outside the gene matches. The CDR3 region is CASSLQGAVQYF. CDR3 sequence (DNA): TGTGCCAGCAGTCTACAGGGGGCAGTGCAGTACTTC.

V gene TRBV7-8 combines with J gene TRBJ1-1, with D uncertain. The CDR3 is made up of 12 amino acids. CDR1 is SGHVS, CDR2 FQNEAQ, per germline. The V gene lost 6 bases and the J gene lost 6 bases, with 11 bases spanning the gap. The DNA of the CDR3 is TGTGCCAGCAGTTACAGTTCCGCTGAAGCTTTCTTT. As protein: CASSYSSAEAFF. The full variable domain, in which reference TRBV7-8 and TRBJ1-1 provide the parts outside the CDR3, is GAGVSQSPRYKVAKRGQDVALRCDPISGHVSLFWYQQALGQGPEFLTYFQNEAQLDKSGLPSDRFFAERPEGSVSTLKIQRTQQEDSAVYLCASSYSSAEAFFGQGTRLTVV.